This T cell receptor beta chain was retrieved from a study of blood T cell repertoires in COVID-19. Study details: Collection of acute and convalescent COVID-19 samples took place in the United States, Italy and Spain.

Measured with immunoSEQ multiplex PCR; TCRdb has only the in-frame clones, and not every one. Of some 200,000 clones in the sample, around nine tenths were seen once. There are 15 residues in the CDR3. Losses at the gene ends were 6 bases for V and 0 bases for J; bases not matched to a gene: 2. Germline CDR1 reads MNHEY; CDR2 reads SVGAGI. The receptor comes from a man between 60 and 75 years old with active or convalescent COVID-19. The rearrangement joins TRBV6-5 to TRBJ1-6, with 7 positions matching TRBD1. Material for sequencing was peripheral blood. CDR3 nucleotide sequence: TGTGCCAGCAGACAGGGGAGCTCCTATAATTCACCCCTCCACTTT. Residues: CASRQGSSYNSPLHF.